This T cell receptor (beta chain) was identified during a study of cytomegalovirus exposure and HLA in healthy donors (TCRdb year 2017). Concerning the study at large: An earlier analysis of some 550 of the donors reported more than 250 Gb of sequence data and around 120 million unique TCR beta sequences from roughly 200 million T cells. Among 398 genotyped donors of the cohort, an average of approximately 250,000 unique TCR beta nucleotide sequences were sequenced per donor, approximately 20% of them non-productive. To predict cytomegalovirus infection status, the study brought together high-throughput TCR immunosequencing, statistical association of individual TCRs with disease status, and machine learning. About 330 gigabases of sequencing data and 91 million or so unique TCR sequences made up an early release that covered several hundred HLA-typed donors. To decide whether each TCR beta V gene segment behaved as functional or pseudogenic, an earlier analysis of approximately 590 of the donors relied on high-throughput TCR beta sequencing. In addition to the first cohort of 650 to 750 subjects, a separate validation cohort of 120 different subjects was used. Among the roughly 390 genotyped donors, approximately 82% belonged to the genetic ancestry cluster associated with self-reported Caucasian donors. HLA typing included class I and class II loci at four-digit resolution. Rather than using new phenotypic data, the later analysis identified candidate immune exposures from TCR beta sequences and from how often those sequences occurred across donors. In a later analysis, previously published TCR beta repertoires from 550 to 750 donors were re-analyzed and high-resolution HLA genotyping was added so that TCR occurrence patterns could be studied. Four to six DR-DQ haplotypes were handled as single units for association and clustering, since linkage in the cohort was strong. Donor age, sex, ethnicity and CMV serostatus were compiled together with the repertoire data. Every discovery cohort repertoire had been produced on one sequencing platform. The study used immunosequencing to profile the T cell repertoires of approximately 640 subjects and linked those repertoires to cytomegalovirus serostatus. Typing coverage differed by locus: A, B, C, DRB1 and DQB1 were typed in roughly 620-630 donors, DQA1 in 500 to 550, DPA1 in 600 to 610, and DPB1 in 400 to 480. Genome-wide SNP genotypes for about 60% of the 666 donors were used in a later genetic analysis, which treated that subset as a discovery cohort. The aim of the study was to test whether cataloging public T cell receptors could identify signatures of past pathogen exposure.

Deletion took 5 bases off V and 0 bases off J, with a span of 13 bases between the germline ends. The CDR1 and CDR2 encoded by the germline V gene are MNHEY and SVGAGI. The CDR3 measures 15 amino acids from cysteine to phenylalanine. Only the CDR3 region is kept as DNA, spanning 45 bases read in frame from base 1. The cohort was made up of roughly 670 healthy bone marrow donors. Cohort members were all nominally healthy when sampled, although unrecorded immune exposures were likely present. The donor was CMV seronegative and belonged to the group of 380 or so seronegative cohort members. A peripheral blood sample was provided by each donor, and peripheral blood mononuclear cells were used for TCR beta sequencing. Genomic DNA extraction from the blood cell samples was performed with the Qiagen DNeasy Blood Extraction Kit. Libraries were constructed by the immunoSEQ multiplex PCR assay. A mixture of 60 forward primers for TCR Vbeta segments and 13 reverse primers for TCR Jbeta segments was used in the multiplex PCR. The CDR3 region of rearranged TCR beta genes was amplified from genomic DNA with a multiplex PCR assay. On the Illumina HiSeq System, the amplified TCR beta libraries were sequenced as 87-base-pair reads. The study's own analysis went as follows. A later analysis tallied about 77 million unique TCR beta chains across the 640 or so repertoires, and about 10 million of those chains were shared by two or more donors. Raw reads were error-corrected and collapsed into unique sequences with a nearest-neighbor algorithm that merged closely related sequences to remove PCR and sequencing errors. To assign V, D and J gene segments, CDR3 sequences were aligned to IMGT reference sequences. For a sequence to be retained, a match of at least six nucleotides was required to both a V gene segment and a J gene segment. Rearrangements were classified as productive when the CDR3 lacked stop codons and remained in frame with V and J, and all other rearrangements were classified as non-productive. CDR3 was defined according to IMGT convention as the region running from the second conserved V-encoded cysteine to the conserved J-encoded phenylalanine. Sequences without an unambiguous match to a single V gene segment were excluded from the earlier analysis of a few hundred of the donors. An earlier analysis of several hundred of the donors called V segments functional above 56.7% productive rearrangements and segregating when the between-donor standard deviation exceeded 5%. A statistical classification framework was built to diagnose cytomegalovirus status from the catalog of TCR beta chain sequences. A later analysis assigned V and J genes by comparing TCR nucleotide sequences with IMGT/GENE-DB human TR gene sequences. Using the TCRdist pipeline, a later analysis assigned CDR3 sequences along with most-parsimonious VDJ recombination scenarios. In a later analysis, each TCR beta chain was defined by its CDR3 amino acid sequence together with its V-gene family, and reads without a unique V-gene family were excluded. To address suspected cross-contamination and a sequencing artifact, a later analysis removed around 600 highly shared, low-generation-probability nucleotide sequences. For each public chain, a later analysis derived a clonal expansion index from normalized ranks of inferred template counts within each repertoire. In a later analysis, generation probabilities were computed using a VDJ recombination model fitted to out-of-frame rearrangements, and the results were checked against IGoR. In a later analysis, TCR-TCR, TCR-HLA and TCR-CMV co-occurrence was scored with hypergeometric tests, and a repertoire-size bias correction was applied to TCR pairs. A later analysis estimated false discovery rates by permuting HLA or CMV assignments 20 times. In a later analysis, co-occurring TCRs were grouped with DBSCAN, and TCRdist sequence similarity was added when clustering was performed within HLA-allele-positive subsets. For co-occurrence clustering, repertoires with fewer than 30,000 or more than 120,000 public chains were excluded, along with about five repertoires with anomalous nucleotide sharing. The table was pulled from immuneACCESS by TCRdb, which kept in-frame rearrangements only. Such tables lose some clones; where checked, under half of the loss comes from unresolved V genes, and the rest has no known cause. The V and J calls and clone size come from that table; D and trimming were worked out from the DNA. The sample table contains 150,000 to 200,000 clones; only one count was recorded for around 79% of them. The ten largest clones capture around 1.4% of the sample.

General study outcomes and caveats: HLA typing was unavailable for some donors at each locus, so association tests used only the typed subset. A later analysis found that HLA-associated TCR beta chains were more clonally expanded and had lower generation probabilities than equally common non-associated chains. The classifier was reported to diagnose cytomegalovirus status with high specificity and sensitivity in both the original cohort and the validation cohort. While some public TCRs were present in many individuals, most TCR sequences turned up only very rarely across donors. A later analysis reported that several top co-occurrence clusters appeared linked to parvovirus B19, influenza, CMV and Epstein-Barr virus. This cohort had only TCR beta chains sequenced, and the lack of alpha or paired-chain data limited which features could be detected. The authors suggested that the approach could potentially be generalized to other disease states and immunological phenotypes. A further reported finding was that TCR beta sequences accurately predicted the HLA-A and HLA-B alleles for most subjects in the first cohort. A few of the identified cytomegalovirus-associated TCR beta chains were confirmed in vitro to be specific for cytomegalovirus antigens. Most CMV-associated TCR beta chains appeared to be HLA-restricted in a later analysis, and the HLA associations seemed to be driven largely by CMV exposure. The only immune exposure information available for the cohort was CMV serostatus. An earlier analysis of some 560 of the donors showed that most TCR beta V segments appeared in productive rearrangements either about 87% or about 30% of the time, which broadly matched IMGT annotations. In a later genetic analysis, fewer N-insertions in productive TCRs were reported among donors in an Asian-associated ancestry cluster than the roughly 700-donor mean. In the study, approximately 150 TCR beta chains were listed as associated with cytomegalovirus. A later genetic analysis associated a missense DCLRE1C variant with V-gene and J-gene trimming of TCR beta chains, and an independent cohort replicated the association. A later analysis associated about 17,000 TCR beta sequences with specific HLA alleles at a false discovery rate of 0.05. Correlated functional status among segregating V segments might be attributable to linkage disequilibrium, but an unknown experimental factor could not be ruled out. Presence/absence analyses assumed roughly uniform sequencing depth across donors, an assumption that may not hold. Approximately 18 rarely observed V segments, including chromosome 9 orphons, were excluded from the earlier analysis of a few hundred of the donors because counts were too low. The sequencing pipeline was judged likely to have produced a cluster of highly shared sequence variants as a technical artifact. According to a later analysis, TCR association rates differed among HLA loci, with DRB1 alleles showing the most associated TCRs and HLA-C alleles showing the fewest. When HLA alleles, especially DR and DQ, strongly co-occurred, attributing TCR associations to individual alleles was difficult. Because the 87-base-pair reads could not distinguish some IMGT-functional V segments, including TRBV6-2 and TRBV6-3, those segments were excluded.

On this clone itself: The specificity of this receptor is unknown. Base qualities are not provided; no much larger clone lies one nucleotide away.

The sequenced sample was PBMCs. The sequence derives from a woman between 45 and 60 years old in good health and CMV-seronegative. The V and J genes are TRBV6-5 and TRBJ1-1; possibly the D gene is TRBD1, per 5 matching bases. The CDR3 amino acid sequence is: CASSRSGHLNTEAFF. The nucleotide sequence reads TGTGCCAGCAGTCGGTCTGGACACTTGAACACTGAAGCTTTCTTT.